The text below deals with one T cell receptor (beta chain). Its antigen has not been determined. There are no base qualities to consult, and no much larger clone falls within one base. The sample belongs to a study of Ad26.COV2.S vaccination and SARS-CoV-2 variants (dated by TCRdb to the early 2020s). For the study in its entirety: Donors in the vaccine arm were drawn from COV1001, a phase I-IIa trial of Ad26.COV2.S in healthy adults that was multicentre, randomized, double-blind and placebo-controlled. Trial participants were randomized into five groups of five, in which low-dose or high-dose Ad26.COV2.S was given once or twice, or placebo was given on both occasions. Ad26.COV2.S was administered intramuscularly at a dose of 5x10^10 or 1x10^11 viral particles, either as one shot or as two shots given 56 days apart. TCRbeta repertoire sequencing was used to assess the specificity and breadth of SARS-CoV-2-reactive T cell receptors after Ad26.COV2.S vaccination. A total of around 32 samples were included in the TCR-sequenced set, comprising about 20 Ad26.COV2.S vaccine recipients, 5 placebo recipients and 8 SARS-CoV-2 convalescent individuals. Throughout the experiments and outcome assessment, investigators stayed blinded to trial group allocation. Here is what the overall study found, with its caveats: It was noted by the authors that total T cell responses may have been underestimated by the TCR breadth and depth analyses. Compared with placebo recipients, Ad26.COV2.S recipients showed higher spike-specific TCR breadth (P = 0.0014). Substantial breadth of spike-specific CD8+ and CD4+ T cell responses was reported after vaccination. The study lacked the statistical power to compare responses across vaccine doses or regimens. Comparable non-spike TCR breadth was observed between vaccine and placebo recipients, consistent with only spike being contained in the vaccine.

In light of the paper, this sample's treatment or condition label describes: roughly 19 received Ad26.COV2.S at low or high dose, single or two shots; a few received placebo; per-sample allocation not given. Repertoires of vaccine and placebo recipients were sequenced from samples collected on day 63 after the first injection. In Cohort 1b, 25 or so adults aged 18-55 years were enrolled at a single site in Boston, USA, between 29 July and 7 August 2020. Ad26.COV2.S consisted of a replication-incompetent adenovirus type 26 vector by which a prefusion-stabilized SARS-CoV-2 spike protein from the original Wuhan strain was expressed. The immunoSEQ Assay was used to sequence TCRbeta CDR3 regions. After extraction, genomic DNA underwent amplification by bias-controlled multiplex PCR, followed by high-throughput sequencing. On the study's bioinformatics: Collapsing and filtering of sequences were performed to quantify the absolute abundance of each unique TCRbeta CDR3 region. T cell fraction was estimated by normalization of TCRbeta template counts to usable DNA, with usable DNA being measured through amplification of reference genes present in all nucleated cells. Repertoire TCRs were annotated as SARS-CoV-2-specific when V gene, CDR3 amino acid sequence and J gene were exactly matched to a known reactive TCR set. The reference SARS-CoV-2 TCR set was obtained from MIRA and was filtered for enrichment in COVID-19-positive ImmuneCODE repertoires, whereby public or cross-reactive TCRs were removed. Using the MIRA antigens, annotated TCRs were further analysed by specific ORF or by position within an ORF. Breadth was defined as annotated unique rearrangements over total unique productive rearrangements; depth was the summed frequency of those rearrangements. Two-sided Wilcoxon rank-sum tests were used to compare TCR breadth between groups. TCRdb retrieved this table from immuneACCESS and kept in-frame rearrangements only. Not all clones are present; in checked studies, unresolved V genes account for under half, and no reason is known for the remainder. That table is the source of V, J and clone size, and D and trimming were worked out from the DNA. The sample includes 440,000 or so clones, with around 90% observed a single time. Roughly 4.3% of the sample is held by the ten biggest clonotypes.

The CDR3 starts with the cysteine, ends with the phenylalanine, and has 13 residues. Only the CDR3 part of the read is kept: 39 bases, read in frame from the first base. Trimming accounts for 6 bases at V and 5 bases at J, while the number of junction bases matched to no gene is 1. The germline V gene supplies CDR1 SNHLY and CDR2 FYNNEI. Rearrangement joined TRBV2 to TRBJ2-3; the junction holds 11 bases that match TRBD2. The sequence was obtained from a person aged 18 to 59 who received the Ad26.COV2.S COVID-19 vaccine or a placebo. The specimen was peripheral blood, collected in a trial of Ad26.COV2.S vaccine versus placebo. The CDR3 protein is CASRLAGEDTQYF. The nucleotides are TGTGCCAGCAGACTAGCGGGAGAAGATACGCAGTATTTT. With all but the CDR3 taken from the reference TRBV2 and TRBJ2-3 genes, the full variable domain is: EPEVTQTPSHQVTQMGQEVILRCVPISNHLYFYWYRQILGQKVEFLVSFYNNEISEKSEIFDDQFSVERPDGSNFTLKIRSTKLEDSAMYFCASRLAGEDTQYFGPGTRLTVL.